The 5 T cell receptor beta chains below all came from one sample that was sequenced in a study of CD8+ T cells in alopecia areata. Isolated RNA was reverse transcribed into cDNA used as the sequencing template. TCRdb's table, derived via immunoSEQ multiplex PCR, lists solely in-frame clones and lacks some. Of approximately 150,000 clones in the sample, about 61% were seen once. The treatment: oral pan-JAK inhibitor, 5-10 mg twice daily. Sequencing used CD4+ T cells sorted from blood, obtained at week 56, from a patient treated with tofacitinib. These receptors originate from a human donor with alopecia areata.

This chain connects TRBV6-5 to TRBJ2-5; 9 bases line up with TRBD1. Germline V gene lookup returns CDR1 MNHEY and CDR2 SVGAGI. The CDR3 sequence is 14 residues long. The V gene end was trimmed by 6 bases and the J gene end by 5 bases; junction bases not matched to a gene: 7. CDR3 in DNA: TGTGCCAGCAGCGTTAACAGGGGGCGGGAGACCCAGTACTTC. Translated: CASSVNRGRETQYF.

This chain links TRBV19 with TRBJ1-1; tentative D call: TRBD1 (5 bases). V was shortened by 6 bases and J by 10 bases, with 12 bases between the two germline ends. The CDR3 covers 11 residues. Germline values: CDR1 LNHDA, CDR2 SQIVND (reference sequence). The CDR3 sequence is CASRTAGIAFF. For the CDR3, the DNA is TGTGCCAGTAGAACCGCAGGGATAGCTTTCTTT.

In regard to this clone: Other DNA sequences in the same sample also yield this CDR3. The chain has TRBV29-1 and TRBJ2-7; D call uncertain. Germline V gene sequence: CDR1 SQVTM, CDR2 ANQGSEA. The CDR3 consists of 11 residues. The germline V and J ends were trimmed by 1 base and 2 bases, with 3 bases remaining between them. The CDR3 is CSVEGAYEQYF. The DNA for the CDR3 is TGCAGCGTTGAAGGGGCCTACGAGCAGTACTTC.

This clone was picked up one time. J is TRBJ2-3 and V is TRBV2; possibly TRBD1 for D (6 bases). V lost 3 bases to trimming and J lost 5 bases, with 12 bases between them. This CDR3 is built from 14 residues. Germline V lookup: CDR1 SNHLY, CDR2 FYNNEI. The CDR3 nucleotides read TGTGCCAGCAGTGAGAGGTTACAGGGAGATACGCAGTATTTT. It specifies CASSERLQGDTQYF. The full variable domain, with the rest looked up from reference TRBV2 and TRBJ2-3, is EPEVTQTPSHQVTQMGQEVILRCVPISNHLYFYWYRQILGQKVEFLVSFYNNEISEKSEIFDDQFSVERPDGSNFTLKIRSTKLEDSAMYFCASSERLQGDTQYFGPGTRLTVL.

The chain links TRBV10-3 to TRBJ2-7, with TRBD1 as a possible D gene (5 bases). This CDR3 has 13 amino acids. Germline V CDR1 and CDR2: ENHRY, SYGVKD. Trimming removed 10 bases from V and 0 bases from J, with 13 bases in between. CDR3 nucleotide sequence: TGTGCCAGCAACCCACAGGTCTCCTACGAGCAGTACTTC. Translating gives CASNPQVSYEQYF.